Following are 14 T cell receptor beta chains from one sample sequenced in a study of brain T cells in children with intractable seizures. Repertoires were generated with immunoSEQ multiplex PCR, while TCRdb's copy carries only in-frame clones and drops some. The table has approximately 44,000 clones, around nine tenths seen once. The input for sequencing was peripheral blood, taken at surgery. Source of these receptors: a girl aged 2-10 years with tuberous sclerosis and intractable seizures.

This clone was counted a single time. The chain is built from TRBV5-6 and TRBJ2-7; D remains unclear. The CDR3 contains 12 residues. Germline lookup yields CDR1 SGHDT and CDR2 YYEEEE. Trimming took 0 bases from V and 4 from J, leaving 5 bases between them. CDR3 coding DNA: TGTGCCAGCAGCTTGGGTAGGTACGAGCAGTACTTC. Amino acids: CASSLGRYEQYF.

CDR3 sequence reads: CASSQEEGQGTTEAFF. The CDR3 DNA reads as TGCGCCAGCAGCCAAGAAGAAGGACAGGGTACCACTGAAGCTTTCTTT. The rearrangement uses TRBV4-1 and TRBJ1-1; 8 bases map to TRBD1. Trimming removed 0 bases from V and 4 bases from J; junction bases left unmatched: 7. This CDR3 region has 16 residues. Germline assignment: CDR1 MGHRA and CDR2 YSYEKL.

The V call is TRBV29-1, the J call TRBJ2-5, with D unresolved. Per the germline V gene, CDR1 is SQVTM and CDR2 is ANQGSEA. Trimming cost V 4 bases and J 4 bases, with 7 bases left between them. This CDR3 comprises 11 residues. The CDR3 sequence is CSVVQLETQYF. CDR3 DNA: TGCAGCGTTGTGCAATTAGAGACCCAGTACTTC.

The chain has TRBV7-9 and TRBJ2-3; D call uncertain. This CDR3 is built from 14 residues. Trimming took 5 bases from V and 4 from J, leaving 13 bases between them. Germline-derived CDR1 and CDR2 are SEHNR and FQNEAQ (reference sequence). The CDR3 protein is CASSPPRAPDTQYF. The CDR3 DNA reads as TGTGCCAGCAGCCCACCCCGGGCCCCAGATACGCAGTATTTT.

V and J are TRBV10-1 and TRBJ2-5; D is ambiguous. Trimming took 0 bases from V and 4 from J, leaving 9 bases between them. Per the germline V gene, CDR1 is WNHNN and CDR2 is SYGVQD (reference sequence). The CDR3 runs to 14 residues. For the CDR3, the DNA is TGCGCCAGCAGTGAGTCCCCAGGCGGAGAGACCCAGTACTTC. Its protein is CASSESPGGETQYF.

V usage is TRBV11-2 and J usage is TRBJ2-5; D uncertain. CDR1 and CDR2 (germline): SGHAT, FQNNGV. Between the trimmed V and J ends, which lost 4 bases and 5 bases, there was a span of 11 bases. This CDR3 contains 13 residues. The CDR3 bases are TGTGCCAGCAGCTCGAGGAATTCGGAGACCCAGTACTTC. Its translation: CASSSRNSETQYF.

The chain couples TRBV7-2 to TRBJ2-2; D gene unclear. The CDR3 has 11 residues. The germline CDR1 and CDR2 sequences are SGHTA and FQGNSA. V was shortened by 8 bases and J by 6 bases, with 7 bases between the two germline ends. CDR3 DNA sequence: TGTGCCAGCCTTGAGGCCGGGGAGCTGTTTTTT. Protein sequence: CASLEAGELFF.

This sequence joins TRBV27 and TRBJ2-5; maybe TRBD2 (7 bases). Trimming took off 3 bases at V and 2 bases at J, with 10 bases between the two ends. This CDR3 is built from 14 residues. Germline loops: CDR1 MNHEY, CDR2 SMNVEV (reference sequence). The CDR3 DNA is TGTGCCAGCAGTTTGCGGGGGCCGCAAGAGACCCAGTACTTC. Protein sequence: CASSLRGPQETQYF.

The rearrangement joins TRBV6-6 to TRBJ2-7, with TRBD1 matching over 9 bases. The CDR3 sequence is 15 residues long. V shed 2 bases and J 7 bases; nucleotides not matched to a gene: 9. CDR1 and CDR2 (germline): MNHNY, SVGAGI (reference sequence). CDR3 region: CASSYGDRQGGEQYV. The CDR3 DNA sequence: TGTGCCAGCAGTTACGGGGACCGACAGGGGGGGGAGCAGTACGTC.

A remark on this clone: Sequence at one end of the junction differs from germline and may be a read error. This chain connects TRBV4-1 to TRBJ2-2, with D hard to call. The germline gives CDR1 MGHRA, CDR2 YSYEKL. The CDR3 is 15 amino acids. The CDR3 here is CASRWAETNTGELFF. The CDR3 nucleotides are TGCGCCAGCAGGTGGGCAGAGACGAATACCGGGGAGCTGTTTTTT.

In DNA form, the CDR3 reads TGCGCCAGCAGCCAAGGGCTAGCGGGGGGGTATTACAATGAGCAGTTCTTC. Translation gives CASSQGLAGGYYNEQFF. The V and J genes are TRBV4-1 and TRBJ2-1; TRBD2 agrees at 12 bases. The V segment lost 1 base and the J segment 4 bases; nucleotides outside the gene matches: 5. The CDR3 loop spans 17 amino acids. Germline loops: CDR1 MGHRA, CDR2 YSYEKL.

The chain uses TRBV3-1 (or the pseudogene TRBV3-2) and TRBJ1-2; D is undetermined. CDR3 length: 14 residues. The germline gives CDR1 LGHDT, CDR2 YNNKEL (reference sequence). The germline V and J ends were trimmed by 4 bases and 4 bases, with 13 bases remaining between them. CDR3 DNA: TGTGCCAGCAGCCGCGGGCCTAACTTCTATGGCTACACCTTC. It yields the protein CASSRGPNFYGYTF.

This sequence joins TRBV14 and TRBJ1-1; D is perhaps TRBD1 (5 bases). Germline V lookup: CDR1 SGHDN, CDR2 FVKESK. V lost 8 bases and J 2 bases, leaving 24 bases between the germline ends. The CDR3 extends over 17 amino acids. Written as DNA, the CDR3 is TGTGCCAGCGCCTCGGGGTGGGGGACGGGGATAAACACTGAAGCTTTCTTT. This gives the protein CASASGWGTGINTEAFF. Based on the CDR3 plus reference TRBV14 and TRBJ1-1, the full variable domain is EAGVTQFPSHSVIEKGQTVTLRCDPISGHDNLYWYRRVMGKEIKFLLHFVKESKQDESGMPNNRFLAERTGGTYSTLKVQPAELEDSGVYFCASASGWGTGINTEAFFGQGTRLTVV.

The chain couples TRBV6-5 to TRBJ1-4, with 7 bases identical to TRBD1. Germline trimming cut 6 bases from V and 8 bases from J; bases unmatched to any gene: 9. Germline CDR1 reads MNHEY; CDR2 reads SVGAGI. The CDR3 sequence is 14 residues long. CDR3: CASSSDRVGEKLFF. The CDR3 bases are TGTGCCAGCAGCTCCGACAGGGTCGGGGAAAAACTGTTTTTT.